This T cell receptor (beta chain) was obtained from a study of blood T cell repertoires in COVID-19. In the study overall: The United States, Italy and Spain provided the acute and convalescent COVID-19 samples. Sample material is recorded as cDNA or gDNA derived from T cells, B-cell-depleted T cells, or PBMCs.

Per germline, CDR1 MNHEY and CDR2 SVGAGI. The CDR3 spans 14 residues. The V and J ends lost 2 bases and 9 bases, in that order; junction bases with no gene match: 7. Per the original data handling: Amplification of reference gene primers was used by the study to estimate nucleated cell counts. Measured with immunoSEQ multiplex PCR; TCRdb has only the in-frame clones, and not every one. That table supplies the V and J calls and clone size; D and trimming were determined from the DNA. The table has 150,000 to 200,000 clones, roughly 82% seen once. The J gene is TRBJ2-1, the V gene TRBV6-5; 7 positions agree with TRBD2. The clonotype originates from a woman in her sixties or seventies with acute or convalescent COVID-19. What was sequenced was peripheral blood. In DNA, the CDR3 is TGTGCCAGCAGTTACCCAACCAGGGAGGGTGAGCAGTTCTTC. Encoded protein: CASSYPTREGEQFF.